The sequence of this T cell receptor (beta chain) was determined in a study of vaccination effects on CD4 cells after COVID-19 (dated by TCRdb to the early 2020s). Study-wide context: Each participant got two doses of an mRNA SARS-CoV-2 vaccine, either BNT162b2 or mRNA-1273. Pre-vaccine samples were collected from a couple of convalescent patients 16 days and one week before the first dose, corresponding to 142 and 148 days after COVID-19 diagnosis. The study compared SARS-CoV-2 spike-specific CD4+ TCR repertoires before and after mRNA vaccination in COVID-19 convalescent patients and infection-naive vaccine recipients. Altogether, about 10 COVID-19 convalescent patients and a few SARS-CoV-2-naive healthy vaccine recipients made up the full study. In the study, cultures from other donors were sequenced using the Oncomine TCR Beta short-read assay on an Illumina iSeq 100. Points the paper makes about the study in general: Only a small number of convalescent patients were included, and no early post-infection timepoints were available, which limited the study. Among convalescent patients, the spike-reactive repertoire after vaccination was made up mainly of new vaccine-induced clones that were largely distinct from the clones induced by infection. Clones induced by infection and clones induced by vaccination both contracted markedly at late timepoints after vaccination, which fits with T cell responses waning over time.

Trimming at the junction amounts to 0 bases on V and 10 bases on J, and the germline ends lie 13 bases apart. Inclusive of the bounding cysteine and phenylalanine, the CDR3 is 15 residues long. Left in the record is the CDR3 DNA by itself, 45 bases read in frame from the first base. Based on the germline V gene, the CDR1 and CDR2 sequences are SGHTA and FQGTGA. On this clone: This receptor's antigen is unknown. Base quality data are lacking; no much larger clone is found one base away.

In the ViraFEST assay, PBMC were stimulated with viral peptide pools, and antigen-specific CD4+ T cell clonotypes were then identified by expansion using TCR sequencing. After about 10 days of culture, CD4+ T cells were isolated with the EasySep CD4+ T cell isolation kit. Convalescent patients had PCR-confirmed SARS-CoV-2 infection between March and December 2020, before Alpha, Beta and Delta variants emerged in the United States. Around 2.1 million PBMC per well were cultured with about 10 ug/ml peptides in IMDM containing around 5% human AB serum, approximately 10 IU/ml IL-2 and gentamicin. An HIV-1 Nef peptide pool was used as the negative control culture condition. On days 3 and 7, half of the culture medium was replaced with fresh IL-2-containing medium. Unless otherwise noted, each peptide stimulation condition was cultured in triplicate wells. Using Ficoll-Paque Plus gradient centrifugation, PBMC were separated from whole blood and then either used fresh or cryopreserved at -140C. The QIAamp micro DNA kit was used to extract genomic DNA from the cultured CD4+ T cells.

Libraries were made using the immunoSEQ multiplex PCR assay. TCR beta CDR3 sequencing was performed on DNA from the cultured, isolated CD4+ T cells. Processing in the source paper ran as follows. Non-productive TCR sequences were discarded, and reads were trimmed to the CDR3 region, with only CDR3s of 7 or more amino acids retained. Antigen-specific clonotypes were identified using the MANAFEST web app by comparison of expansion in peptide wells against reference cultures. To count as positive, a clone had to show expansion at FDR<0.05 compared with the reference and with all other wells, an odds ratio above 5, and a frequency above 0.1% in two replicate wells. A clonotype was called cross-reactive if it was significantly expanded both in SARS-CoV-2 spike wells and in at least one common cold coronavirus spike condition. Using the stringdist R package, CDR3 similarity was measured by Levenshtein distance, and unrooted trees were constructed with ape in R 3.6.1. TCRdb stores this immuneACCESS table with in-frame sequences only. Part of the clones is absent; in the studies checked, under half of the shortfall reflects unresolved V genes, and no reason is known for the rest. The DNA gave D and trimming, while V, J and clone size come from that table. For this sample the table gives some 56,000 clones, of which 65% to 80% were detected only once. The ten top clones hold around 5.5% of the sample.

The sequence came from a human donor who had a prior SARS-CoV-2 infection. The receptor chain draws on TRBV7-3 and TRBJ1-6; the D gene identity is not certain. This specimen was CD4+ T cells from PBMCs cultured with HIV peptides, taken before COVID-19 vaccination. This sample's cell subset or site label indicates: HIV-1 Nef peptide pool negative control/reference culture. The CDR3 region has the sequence CASSLTSESWSPLHF. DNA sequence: TGTGCCAGCAGCTTAACGTCGGAGAGCTGGTCACCCCTCCACTTT.